The present TCR beta chain was sequenced within a study of shared clonotypes between healthy human individuals. Study-wide background: For every donor, three CD4 naive, three CD4 memory, two CD8 naive and one CD8 memory plates were used.

Findings and caveats of the study: Rarefaction revealed incomplete sorted-subset sequencing despite large depth. Unshared clonotypes carried lower generation probabilities than those common to all four donors.

Naive CD8 populations comprised CD45RO-negative cells positively selected for CCR7, excluding terminally differentiated effector memory CD45RA+ cells. Every contributor of samples was a Caucasian grown-up residing in Nashville, Tennessee. The CDR3 totals 14 residues. Germline V lookup: CDR1 SGHTA, CDR2 FQGNSA. V shed 6 bases, J shed 1 base, and the junction held 6 bases outside the gene matches. The table came from immunoSEQ multiplex PCR; TCRdb's copy has only in-frame clones and leaves some out. The data show 760,000 or so clones, 90% to 97% seen once. Points on this clone: As yet, its antigen is unknown.

The origin of this receptor is a man aged 25 to 45 in good health. Source material: naive CD8+ T cells sorted from blood. This chain links TRBV7-2 with TRBJ2-7, with 7 bases fitting TRBD1. This CDR3 is CASSDPGQSYEQYF. The CDR3, as DNA: TGTGCCAGCAGTGATCCGGGACAGTCCTACGAGCAGTACTTC.